This is a list of T cell receptor beta chains from one sample in a study of shared clonotypes between healthy human individuals. Produced via immunoSEQ multiplex PCR; TCRdb's table is partial and in-frame only. The sample holds 1.6 million or so clones, around 98.5% seen once. The material sequenced was naive CD4+ T cells sorted from blood. The receptor set was obtained from a young man in good health. CDR3s include the opening cysteine and the closing phenylalanine or tryptophan. D genes are given only for firm matches. Size is stated for part of the rows, as once, few or many counts, or as a class when the clone is expanded.

j_call	d_call	v_call	clone_size	cdr3_aa	cdr3_nt
TRBJ2-3	TRBD1	TRBV18	-	CASSPRDRSTDTQYF	TGTGCCAGCTCACCACGGGACAGGTCAACAGATACGCAGTATTTT
TRBJ2-1	-	TRBV18	-	CASSEVLEQFF	TGTGCCAGCTCTGAGGTCCTTGAGCAGTTCTTC
TRBJ2-2	-	TRBV7-3	-	CASSLTTQTGELFF	TGTGCCAGCAGCCTCACTACCCAAACCGGGGAGCTGTTTTTT
TRBJ1-5	-	TRBV19	-	CASSTAKDQPQHF	TGTGCCAGTAGTACGGCAAAGGATCAGCCCCAGCATTTT
TRBJ2-1	-	TRBV21-1	-	CASPGRSYNEQFF	TGTGCCAGCCCGGGGCGGAGTTACAATGAGCAGTTCTTC
TRBJ2-1	-	TRBV7-3	-	CASSVGNEQFF	TGTGCCAGCAGTGTCGGGAATGAGCAGTTCTTC
TRBJ1-5	TRBD1	TRBV9	-	CASSASTGNQPQHF	TGTGCCAGCAGCGCCTCGACAGGGAATCAGCCCCAGCATTTT
TRBJ2-7	-	TRBV7-2	-	CASSLGPTGNYEQYF	TGTGCCAGCAGCTTAGGTCCTACCGGAAACTACGAGCAGTACTTC
TRBJ2-2	TRBD2	TRBV6-5	-	CASRKAGDTGELFF	TGTGCCAGCCGTAAAGCGGGAGACACCGGGGAGCTGTTTTTT
TRBJ1-4	-	TRBV29-1	-	CSVDKFKTNEKLFF	TGCAGCGTGGATAAGTTCAAAACTAATGAAAAACTGTTTTTT
TRBJ2-7	-	TRBV28	once	CASSLLLLEQYF	TGTGCCAGCAGTTTACTTCTCCTCGAGCAGTACTTC
TRBJ1-1	-	TRBV5-1	-	CASRRGASTEAFF	TGCGCCAGCAGGCGGGGGGCGAGCACTGAAGCTTTCTTT
TRBJ2-5	TRBD2	TRBV29-1	-	CSVPSPLSGDQETQYF	TGCAGCGTTCCCTCTCCCCTTAGCGGGGACCAAGAGACCCAGTACTTC
TRBJ2-7	-	TRBV13	-	CASSHRTTYEQYF	TGTGCCAGCAGCCACCGGACAACCTACGAGCAGTACTTC
TRBJ2-7	-	TRBV5-4	-	CASSSPGTGSYEQYF	TGTGCCAGCAGTTCTCCCGGGACGGGTTCCTACGAGCAGTACTTC
TRBJ2-1	-	TRBV10-3	-	CAISGTTERPGTSLYNEQFF	TGTGCCATCAGTGGTACGACAGAAAGACCCGGGACCAGTTTATACAATGAGCAGTTCTTC
TRBJ2-6	TRBD2	TRBV5-6	-	CASSLVPSGRSGANVLTF	TGTGCCAGCAGCTTGGTGCCTAGCGGGAGGTCTGGGGCCAACGTCCTGACTTTC
TRBJ2-7	-	TRBV7-8	-	CASSFVQRVGPGEQYF	TGTGCCAGCAGCTTTGTCCAGCGGGTTGGCCCCGGCGAGCAGTACTTC
TRBJ2-3	-	TRBV10-3	once	CATHPRGSTDTQYF	TGTGCCACCCACCCAAGGGGGAGCACAGATACGCAGTATTTT
TRBJ2-3	-	TRBV7-2	-	CASSPWQDTQYF	TGTGCCAGCAGCCCTTGGCAAGATACGCAGTATTTT
TRBJ2-1	-	TRBV28	-	CASSLQGRVDYGEQFF	TGTGCCAGCAGCCTACAGGGCAGGGTGGATTACGGTGAGCAGTTCTTC
TRBJ2-3	-	TRBV10-3	-	CANSRTAPGDTQYF	TGTGCCAACTCACGCACGGCTCCCGGGGATACGCAGTATTTT
TRBJ2-7	-	TRBV15	-	CATSRVGVTYEQYF	TGTGCCACCAGCAGAGTCGGGGTTACCTACGAGCAGTACTTC
TRBJ1-2	-	TRBV19	-	CASSRAGYGYTF	TGTGCCAGTAGTCGGGCAGGCTATGGCTACACCTTC
TRBJ2-1	-	TRBV19	-	CASSPEPPVHNEQFF	TGTGCCAGTAGCCCTGAACCCCCCGTACACAATGAGCAGTTCTTC
TRBJ2-1	TRBD1	TRBV28	-	CASNPGGSYNEQFF	TGTGCCAGCAACCCAGGGGGCTCTTACAATGAGCAGTTCTTC
TRBJ1-4	-	TRBV9	-	CASSGQVPMSELFF	TGTGCCAGCAGCGGACAGGTGCCGATGTCGGAACTGTTTTTT
TRBJ2-7	-	TRBV6-1	-	CASREGGPPPEQYF	TGTGCCAGCAGGGAGGGGGGACCCCCCCCCGAGCAGTACTTC
TRBJ2-7	-	TRBV7-9	-	CASSPSLGSPSYEQYF	TGTGCCAGCAGCCCCTCTCTCGGGTCACCTTCCTACGAGCAGTACTTC
TRBJ1-2	TRBD1	TRBV28	-	CASSFTNRGYYGYTF	TGTGCCAGCAGTTTCACGAACAGGGGATACTATGGCTACACCTTC
TRBJ1-1	-	TRBV5-4	once	CASSLARENTEAFF	TGTGCCAGCAGCTTGGCCAGGGAGAACACTGAAGCTTTCTTT
TRBJ2-7	-	TRBV20-1	-	CSALVPYEQYF	TGCAGTGCCCTGGTTCCTTACGAGCAGTACTTC
TRBJ2-7	-	TRBV9	-	CASSVGGSPYEQYF	TGTGCCAGCAGCGTAGGTGGATCCCCCTACGAGCAGTACTTC
TRBJ1-2	-	TRBV29-1	-	CSVVTGSVYGYTF	TGCAGCGTTGTCACGGGTTCCGTCTATGGCTACACCTTC
TRBJ2-2	TRBD1	TRBV10-3	-	CATLRTGRTGELFF	TGTGCCACCTTACGGACAGGGCGCACCGGGGAGCTGTTTTTT
TRBJ1-2	-	TRBV27	-	CASSLLGQGSNYGYTF	TGTGCCAGCAGTTTATTAGGCCAGGGAAGTAACTATGGCTACACCTTC
TRBJ2-7	TRBD2	TRBV29-1	-	CSAWEASGLSYEQYF	TGCAGCGCCTGGGAGGCTAGCGGGCTGTCCTACGAGCAGTACTTC
TRBJ2-7	TRBD2	TRBV11-3	once	CASSLGRGTSGSNEQYF	TGTGCCAGCAGCTTAGGTCGTGGGACTAGCGGGAGTAACGAGCAGTACTTC
TRBJ2-1	TRBD1	TRBV7-3	-	CASSPDRGGYNEQFF	TGTGCCAGCAGCCCAGACAGGGGCGGCTACAATGAGCAGTTCTTC
TRBJ2-1	TRBD2	TRBV7-2	-	CASSYILSGSGNEQFF	TGTGCCAGCAGCTACATCCTTAGCGGGAGTGGGAATGAGCAGTTCTTC
TRBJ2-7	-	TRBV19	-	CASSTRRVDEQYF	TGTGCCAGTAGTACCCGGCGGGTCGACGAGCAGTACTTC
TRBJ2-5	-	TRBV5-1	-	CASSLAGRETQYF	TGCGCCAGCAGCTTGGCAGGGAGGGAGACCCAGTACTTC
TRBJ1-5	-	TRBV27	-	CASTPPGVF	TGTGCCAGCACTCCCCCCGGGGTTTTT
TRBJ2-2	-	TRBV7-8	-	CASRELRRGANTGELFF	TGTGCCAGCAGGGAGCTTCGTAGGGGCGCGAACACCGGGGAGCTGTTTTTT
TRBJ2-7	TRBD2	TRBV27	-	CASSQPTSDLLHEQYF	TGTGCCAGCAGTCAACCGACTAGCGATCTCCTCCACGAGCAGTACTTC
TRBJ1-2	-	TRBV6-6	-	CASGGSFYGYTF	TGTGCCAGCGGCGGCAGCTTTTATGGCTACACCTTC
TRBJ1-2	-	TRBV5-4	-	CASSQDSNYGYTF	TGTGCCAGCAGCCAGGACAGCAACTATGGCTACACCTTC
TRBJ2-4	-	TRBV30	-	CAWSSQGNIQYF	TGTGCCTGGAGTAGCCAGGGAAACATTCAGTACTTC
TRBJ2-2	-	TRBV18	-	CASSPPTGASMNTGELFF	TGTGCCAGCTCACCACCGACAGGCGCATCGATGAACACCGGGGAGCTGTTTTTT
TRBJ2-2	TRBD1	TRBV5-6	-	CASSWGDRGTGELFF	TGTGCCAGCAGCTGGGGGGACAGGGGAACCGGGGAGCTGTTTTTT
TRBJ2-1	TRBD2	TRBV2	-	CASSGTSGDYNEQFF	TGTGCCAGCAGTGGTACTAGCGGGGACTACAATGAGCAGTTCTTC
TRBJ1-3	TRBD1	TRBV5-5	-	CASSLEQGSVSGNTIYF	TGTGCCAGCAGCTTGGAACAGGGGTCGGTCTCCGGAAACACCATATATTTT
TRBJ2-1	-	TRBV27	-	CASSLRRINNEQFF	TGTGCCAGCAGTTTAAGACGAATTAACAATGAGCAGTTCTTC